This T cell receptor beta chain comes out of a study of monozygotic twins with inflammatory bowel disease. Notes on the study in general: Telling different T cell subtypes apart from each other was not possible.

Germline V CDR1 and CDR2: MNHEY, SVGAGI. The CDR3 has 14 residues. A word on this clonotype: Its specificity is not known.

One entry per CDR3 protein, without DNA, is what TCRdb gives after re-calling the 5' RACE reads. Here the sample table reports about 450,000 distinct CDR3 sequences. This chain joins TRBV6-5 and TRBJ1-2; TCRdb reports TRBD1, a call that lacks DNA to check it against. The sequence came from a human donor with ulcerative colitis or Crohn's disease, or a healthy co-twin of an affected twin (not recorded which). The sequenced sample was blood. CDR3: CASSHQQGVYGYTF.